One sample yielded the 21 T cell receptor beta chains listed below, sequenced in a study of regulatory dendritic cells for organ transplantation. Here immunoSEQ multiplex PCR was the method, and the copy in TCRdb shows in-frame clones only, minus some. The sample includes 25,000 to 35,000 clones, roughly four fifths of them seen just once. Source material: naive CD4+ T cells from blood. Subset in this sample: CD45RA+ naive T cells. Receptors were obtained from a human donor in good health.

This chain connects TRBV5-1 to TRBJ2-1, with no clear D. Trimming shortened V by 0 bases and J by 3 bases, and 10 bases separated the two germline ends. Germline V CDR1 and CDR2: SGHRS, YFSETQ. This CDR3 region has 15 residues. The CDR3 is CASSLDSNGYNEQFF. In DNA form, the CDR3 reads TGCGCCAGCAGCTTGGACAGCAACGGCTACAATGAGCAGTTCTTC.

CDR3 protein: CASSGRDSLSYEQYF. Here the CDR3 DNA reads TGTGCCAGCAGTGGCCGAGACAGCCTCTCCTACGAGCAGTACTTC. The rearrangement links TRBV6-1 to TRBJ2-7, with D possibly being TRBD1 (5 bases). The CDR3 is 15 amino acids. Germline CDR1 MNHNS, CDR2 SASEGT. V gave up 4 bases and J gave up 0 bases, with 13 bases separating them.

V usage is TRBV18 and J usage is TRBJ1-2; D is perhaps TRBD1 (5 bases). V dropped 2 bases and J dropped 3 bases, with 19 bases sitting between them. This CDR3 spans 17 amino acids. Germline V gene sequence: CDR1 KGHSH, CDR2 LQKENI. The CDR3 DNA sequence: TGTGCCAGCTCACCATGGGACTCATCCCTGGGGGACTATGGCTACACCTTC. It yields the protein CASSPWDSSLGDYGYTF.

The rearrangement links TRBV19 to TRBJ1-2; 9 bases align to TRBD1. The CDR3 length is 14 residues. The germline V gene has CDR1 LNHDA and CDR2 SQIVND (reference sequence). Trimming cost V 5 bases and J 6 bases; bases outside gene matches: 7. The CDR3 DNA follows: TGTGCCAGTAGTCCCCGGGACAGGGTGGATGGCTACACCTTC. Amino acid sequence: CASSPRDRVDGYTF.

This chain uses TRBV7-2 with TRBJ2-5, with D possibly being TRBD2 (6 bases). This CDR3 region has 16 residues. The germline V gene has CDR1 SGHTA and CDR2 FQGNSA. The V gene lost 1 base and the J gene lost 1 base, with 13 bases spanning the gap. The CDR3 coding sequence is TGTGCCAGCAGCTTAGGAAGTAGCGGAGCCCAAGAGACCCAGTACTTC. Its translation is CASSLGSSGAQETQYF.

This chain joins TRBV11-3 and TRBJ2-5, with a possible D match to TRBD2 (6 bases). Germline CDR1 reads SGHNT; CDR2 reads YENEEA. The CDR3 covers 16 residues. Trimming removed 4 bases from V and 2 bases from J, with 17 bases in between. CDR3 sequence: CASSSPGLASQETQYF. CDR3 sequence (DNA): TGTGCCAGCAGCTCACCGGGGCTAGCGAGTCAAGAGACCCAGTACTTC.

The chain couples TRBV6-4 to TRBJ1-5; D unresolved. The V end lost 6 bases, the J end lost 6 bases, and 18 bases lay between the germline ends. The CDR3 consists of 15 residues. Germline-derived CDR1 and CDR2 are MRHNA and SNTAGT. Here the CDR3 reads CASRSPCGLRQPQHF. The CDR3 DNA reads TGTGCCAGCAGGAGCCCTTGTGGACTTCGTCAGCCCCAGCATTTT.

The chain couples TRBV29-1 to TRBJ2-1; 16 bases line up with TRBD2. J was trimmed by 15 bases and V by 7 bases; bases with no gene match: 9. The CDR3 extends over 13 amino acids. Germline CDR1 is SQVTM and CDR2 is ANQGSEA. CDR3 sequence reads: CSGQGTSGGAAFF. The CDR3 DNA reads TGCAGCGGGCAGGGGACTAGCGGGGGGGCCGCGTTCTTC.

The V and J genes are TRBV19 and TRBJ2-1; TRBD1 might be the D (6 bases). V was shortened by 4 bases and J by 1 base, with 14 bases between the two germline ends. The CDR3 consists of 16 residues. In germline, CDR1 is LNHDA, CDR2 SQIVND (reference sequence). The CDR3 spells CASSKARGQSYNEQFF. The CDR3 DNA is TGTGCCAGTAGTAAAGCCAGAGGACAGTCCTACAATGAGCAGTTCTTC.

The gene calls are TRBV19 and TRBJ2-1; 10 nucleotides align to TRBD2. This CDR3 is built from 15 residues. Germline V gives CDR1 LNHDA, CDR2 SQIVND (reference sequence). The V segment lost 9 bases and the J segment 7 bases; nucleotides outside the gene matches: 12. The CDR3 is CASQPGTSALNEQFF. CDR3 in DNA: TGTGCCAGCCAACCCGGGACTAGCGCGCTGAATGAGCAGTTCTTC.

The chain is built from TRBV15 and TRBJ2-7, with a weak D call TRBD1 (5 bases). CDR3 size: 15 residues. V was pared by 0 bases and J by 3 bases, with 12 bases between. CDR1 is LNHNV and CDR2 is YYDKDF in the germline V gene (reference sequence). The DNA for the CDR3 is TGTGCCACCAGCAGAGACAGGGCCCTAGGCTACGAGCAGTACTTC. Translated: CATSRDRALGYEQYF.

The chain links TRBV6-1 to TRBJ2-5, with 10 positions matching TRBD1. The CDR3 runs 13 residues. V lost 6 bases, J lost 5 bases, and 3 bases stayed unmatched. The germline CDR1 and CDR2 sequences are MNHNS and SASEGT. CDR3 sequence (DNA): TGTGCCAGCAGCATGGGACAGGGGGAGACCCAGTACTTC. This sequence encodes CASSMGQGETQYF.

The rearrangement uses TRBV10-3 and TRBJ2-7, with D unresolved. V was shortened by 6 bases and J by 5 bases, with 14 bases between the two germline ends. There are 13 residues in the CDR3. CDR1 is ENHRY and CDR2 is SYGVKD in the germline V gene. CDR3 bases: TGTGCCATCAGGGGCCAGAACAGTGACGAGCAGTACTTC. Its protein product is CAIRGQNSDEQYF.

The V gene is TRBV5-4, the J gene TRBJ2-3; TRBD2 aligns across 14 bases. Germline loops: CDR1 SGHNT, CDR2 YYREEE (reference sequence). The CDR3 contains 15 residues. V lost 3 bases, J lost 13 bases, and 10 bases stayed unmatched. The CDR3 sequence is CASSWGTSGGLGEYF. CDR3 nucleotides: TGTGCCAGCAGCTGGGGGACTAGCGGGGGCCTGGGGGAGTATTTT.

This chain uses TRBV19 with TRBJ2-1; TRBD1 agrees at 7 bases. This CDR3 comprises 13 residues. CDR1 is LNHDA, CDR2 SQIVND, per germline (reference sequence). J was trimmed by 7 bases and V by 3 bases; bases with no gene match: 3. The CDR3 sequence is CASSMDRRNEQFF. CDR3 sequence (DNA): TGTGCCAGTAGTATGGACAGGCGGAATGAGCAGTTCTTC.

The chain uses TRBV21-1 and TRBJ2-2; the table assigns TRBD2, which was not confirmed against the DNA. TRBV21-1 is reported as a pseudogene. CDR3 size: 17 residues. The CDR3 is CASSKEGFKRGRRELFF. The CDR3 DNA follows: TGTGCCAGCAGCAAAGAGGGTTTCAAGCGGGGGAGGCGGGAGCTGTTTTTT.

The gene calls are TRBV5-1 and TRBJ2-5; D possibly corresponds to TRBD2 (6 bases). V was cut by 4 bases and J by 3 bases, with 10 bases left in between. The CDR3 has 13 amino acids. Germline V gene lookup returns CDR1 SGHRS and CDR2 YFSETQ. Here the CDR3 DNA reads TGCGCCAGCAGCCGAGGGACTGAAGAGACCCAGTACTTC. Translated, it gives CASSRGTEETQYF.

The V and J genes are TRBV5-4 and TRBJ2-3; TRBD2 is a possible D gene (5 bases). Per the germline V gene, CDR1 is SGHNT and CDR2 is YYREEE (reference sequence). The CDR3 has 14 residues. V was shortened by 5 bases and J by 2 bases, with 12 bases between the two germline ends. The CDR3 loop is CASSQDGDTDTQYF. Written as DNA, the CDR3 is TGTGCCAGCAGTCAGGACGGGGACACAGATACGCAGTATTTT.

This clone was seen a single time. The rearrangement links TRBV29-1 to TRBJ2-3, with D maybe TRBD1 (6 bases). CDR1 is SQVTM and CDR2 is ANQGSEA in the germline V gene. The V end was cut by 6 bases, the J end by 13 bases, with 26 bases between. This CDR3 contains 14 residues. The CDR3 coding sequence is TGCAGCGTGGCCCGGGACACGCAGATGGCAGGGGAGTATTTT. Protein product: CSVARDTQMAGEYF.

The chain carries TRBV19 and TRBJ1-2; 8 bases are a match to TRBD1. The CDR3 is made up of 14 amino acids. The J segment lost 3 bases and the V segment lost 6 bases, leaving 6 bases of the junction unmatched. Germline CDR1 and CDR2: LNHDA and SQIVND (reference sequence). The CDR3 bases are TGTGCCAGTAGGCCAAGGGGACAGGACTATGGCTACACCTTC. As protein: CASRPRGQDYGYTF.

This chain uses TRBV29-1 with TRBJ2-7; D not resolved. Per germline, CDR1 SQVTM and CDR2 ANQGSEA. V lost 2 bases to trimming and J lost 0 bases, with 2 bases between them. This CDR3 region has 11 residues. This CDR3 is CSVELSYEQYF. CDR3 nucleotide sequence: TGCAGCGTTGAACTCTCCTACGAGCAGTACTTC.